The clone carrying this T cell receptor beta chain was recorded many times. Antigen specificity is unknown. Specified time point: persistent/refractory GD, antithyroid drugs over 5 years with positive TRAb. Making the TCR library involved RNA that had been extracted from PBMCs. V gave up 5 bases and J gave up 5 bases; unmatched junction bases: 10. In germline, CDR1 is MDHEN, CDR2 SYDVKM. The CDR3 has 15 residues. This sample stems from a study of regulatory T cells in long-lasting Graves disease. Findings of the study overall: Persistent cases favored TRBV28, TRBJ1-2 and TRBJ2-5. Newly diagnosed Graves' patients had higher TCR diversity than persistent ones.

Combining iRepertoire HTBI primers with Arm-PCR of CDR3 regions, the authors built TCR beta libraries. TCRdb re-derived calls from the multiplex PCR reads in MiXCR, one entry per CDR3 protein. The table lists about 470,000 distinct CDR3 sequences, about a fifth of them singletons, with less than 9% in the top ten. The rearrangement joins TRBV28 to TRBJ2-7, with 9 positions matching TRBD1. This clonotype originated in a female donor with Graves disease. This material consisted of peripheral blood mononuclear cells (PBMCs), taken when the disease was refractory, from a patient treated with antithyroid drugs. The CDR3 DNA sequence: TGTGCCAGCAGTGATTCCGGGACAGGGACCAACGAGCAGTACTTC. This encodes CASSDSGTGTNEQYF.